The 15 T cell receptor beta chains in this list originate from one sample, sequenced in a study of T-cell reconstitution after alpha-beta-depleted transplantation in children. For TCRbeta, the library was prepared with unique molecular identifiers. TCRdb passed the PCR reads through MiXCR, listing each CDR3 protein once. The sample contains roughly 220,000 distinct CDR3 sequences, about 12% of which appear only once. The source material was PBMCs from the stem cell graft donor, sampled from the stem cell graft. The receptors come from a human donor who donated a stem cell graft to a child with acute lymphoblastic leukemia.

This clonotype appeared many times. This sequence joins TRBV6-5 and TRBJ1-1, with 7 positions matching TRBD1. The germline V gene encodes CDR1 MNHEY and CDR2 SVGAGI. J lost 3 bases, V lost 0 bases, and 10 bases had no gene match. This CDR3 contains 17 residues. This CDR3 is CASSYSPAGGEDTEAFF. The CDR3 coding sequence is TGTGCCAGCAGTTACTCTCCGGCAGGGGGAGAGGACACTGAAGCTTTCTTT.

This clonotype was detected ten times or more. The chain links TRBV5-6 to TRBJ2-5; TRBD2 matches at 12 bases. The J segment lost 0 bases and the V segment lost 0 bases, leaving 9 bases of the junction unmatched. There are 19 residues in the CDR3. In germline, CDR1 is SGHDT, CDR2 YYEEEE. CDR3 region: CASSLDSASGRVYQETQYF. The CDR3 DNA reads TGTGCCAGCAGCTTGGATTCGGCTAGCGGGAGGGTATACCAAGAGACCCAGTACTTC. Using reference TRBV5-6 and TRBJ2-5 for the parts outside the CDR3, the full variable domain is DAGVTQSPTHLIKTRGQQVTLRCSPKSGHDTVSWYQQALGQGPQFIFQYYEEEERQRGNFPDRFSGHQFPNYSSELNVNALLLGDSALYLCASSLDSASGRVYQETQYFGPGTRLLVL.

At least ten counts were recorded for this clonotype. This rearrangement joins TRBV20-1 to TRBJ1-5, with 9 nucleotides matching TRBD1. Germline CDR1 reads DFQATT; CDR2 reads SNEGSKA (reference sequence). The CDR3 is made up of 17 amino acids. Trimming at V came to 4 bases and at J to 2 bases, leaving 12 bases not matched to a gene. In DNA, the CDR3 is TGCAGTGCTATTCAATGGGACAGGGCGAGGGGCAATCAGCCCCAGCATTTT. Encoded protein: CSAIQWDRARGNQPQHF.

This clonotype was seen ten or more times. The rearrangement joins TRBV6-2 or TRBV6-3 to TRBJ1-6, with D perhaps matching TRBD1 (5 bases). Germline CDR1 MNHEY, CDR2 SVGEGT. CDR3 length: 10 residues. V dropped 8 bases and J dropped 11 bases, with 7 bases sitting between them. CDR3 bases: TGTGCCAGCGGGGCACCACCCCTCCACTTT. It is translated as CASGAPPLHF.

At least ten counts were recorded for this clonotype. This sequence joins TRBV5-1 and TRBJ2-5; possible D gene TRBD2, 7 bases. This CDR3 is 15 amino acids long. V lost 3 bases and J 4 bases, leaving 16 bases between the germline ends. Germline V gene data show CDR1 as SGHRS and CDR2 as YFSETQ. The chain's CDR3 is CASSSGRGGRETQYF. CDR3 DNA sequence: TGCGCCAGCAGCTCGGGTCGCGGGGGCCGAGAGACCCAGTACTTC.

The sample holds a few counts of this clonotype. The V and J genes are TRBV30 and TRBJ2-3; D is possibly TRBD2 (5 bases). V was cut by 5 bases and J by 8 bases, with 8 bases left in between. CDR3 size: 10 residues. CDR1 GTSNPN and CDR2 SVGIG come from the germline V gene (reference sequence). The CDR3 reads CAWSAGTQYF. The CDR3 region has the DNA TGTGCCTGGTCTGCGGGTACGCAGTATTTT.

This clonotype was detected ten times or more. V gene TRBV4-3 combines with J gene TRBJ1-1; 8 nucleotides align to TRBD1. CDR1 is LGHNA, CDR2 YSLEER, per germline. The CDR3 is made up of 15 amino acids. Trimming took 3 bases from V and 5 from J; bases not matched to a gene: 8. The CDR3 sequence is CASSQADREGTEAFF. The DNA of the CDR3 is TGCGCCAGCAGCCAGGCGGACAGGGAGGGAACTGAAGCTTTCTTT.

This clonotype has at least ten counts. The J gene is TRBJ2-1, the V gene TRBV20-1, with 10 positions matching TRBD2. CDR3 size: 16 residues. V shed 6 bases, J shed 7 bases, and the junction held 15 bases outside the gene matches. Germline CDR1 reads DFQATT; CDR2 reads SNEGSKA (reference sequence). CDR3 amino acids: CSATLFGAGGPNEQFF. CDR3 bases: TGCAGTGCAACCCTCTTCGGAGCGGGGGGGCCTAATGAGCAGTTCTTC.

This clonotype was counted at least ten times. The chain combines TRBV20-1 with TRBJ2-3, with D perhaps matching TRBD1 (6 bases). Trimming took 6 bases from V and 0 from J, leaving 19 bases between them. Looked up from germline, CDR1 is DFQATT and CDR2 is SNEGSKA (reference sequence). The CDR3 spans 16 residues. As DNA, the CDR3 is TGCAGTGCCACGAGCTTAACCAGGGGTAGCACAGATACGCAGTATTTT. Its protein is CSATSLTRGSTDTQYF.

Ten or more counts support this clonotype. V usage is TRBV4-3 and J usage is TRBJ2-3; D ambiguous. The CDR3 consists of 16 residues. Germline-derived CDR1 and CDR2 are LGHNA and YSLEER. The ends were cut back, 0 bases at V and 4 bases at J, with 14 bases in the middle. The CDR3, as DNA: TGCGCCAGCAGCCAAGATATGTGGGTTCGCGCAGATACGCAGTATTTT. Its translation is CASSQDMWVRADTQYF.

This clonotype showed up many times. The chain joins TRBV9 to TRBJ1-1, with D tentatively TRBD1 (5 bases). The CDR3 is made up of 15 amino acids. Trimming shortened V by 3 bases and J by 8 bases, and 20 bases separated the two germline ends. The germline V gene has CDR1 SGDLS and CDR2 YYNGEE. DNA for the CDR3: TGTGCCAGCAGCGCCCCCGGGGACCAGAGAGGAGAAGCTTTCTTT. It translates to CASSAPGDQRGEAFF.

This clonotype was counted at least ten times. The limits of the CDR3 on the DNA are not certain, so only TCRdb's listed CDR3 is given. The CDR3 region is CSVFWRFGYEQYF. The chain employs TRBV29-1 and TRBJ2-7. The CDR3 adds up to 13 amino acids, both ends counted. Germline assignment: CDR1 SQVTM and CDR2 ANQGSEA.

This clonotype was picked up many times. The chain links TRBV11-2 to TRBJ2-3; 14 nucleotides align to TRBD2. CDR1 is SGHAT and CDR2 is FQNNGV in the germline V gene. The CDR3 contains 16 residues. V shed 5 bases and J 4 bases; nucleotides not matched to a gene: 5. CDR3: CASSLRLAGGPDTQYF. The CDR3 region has the DNA TGTGCCAGCAGCCTCCGACTAGCGGGGGGGCCAGATACGCAGTATTTT.

This clonotype was seen ten or more times. The rearrangement joins TRBV20-1 to TRBJ1-1; weak D call: TRBD1 (5 bases). With 6 bases removed from V and 1 base from J, the gap between germline ends came to 15 bases. CDR3 length equals 14 residues. Germline CDR1 DFQATT, CDR2 SNEGSKA (reference sequence). This CDR3 reads CSAPRGARNTEAFF. CDR3 nucleotides: TGCAGTGCCCCTCGAGGGGCCAGGAACACTGAAGCTTTCTTT.

This clonotype was seen ten or more times. V and J are TRBV7-9 and TRBJ2-1, with 11 nucleotides matching TRBD2. Germline V gene lookup returns CDR1 SEHNR and CDR2 FQNEAQ (reference sequence). V gave up 5 bases and J gave up 3 bases; unmatched junction bases: 3. The length of the CDR3 is 15 residues. Here the CDR3 DNA reads TGTGCCAGCAGCCCGGGACTAGCGGACTACAATGAGCAGTTCTTC. Translated, it gives CASSPGLADYNEQFF.